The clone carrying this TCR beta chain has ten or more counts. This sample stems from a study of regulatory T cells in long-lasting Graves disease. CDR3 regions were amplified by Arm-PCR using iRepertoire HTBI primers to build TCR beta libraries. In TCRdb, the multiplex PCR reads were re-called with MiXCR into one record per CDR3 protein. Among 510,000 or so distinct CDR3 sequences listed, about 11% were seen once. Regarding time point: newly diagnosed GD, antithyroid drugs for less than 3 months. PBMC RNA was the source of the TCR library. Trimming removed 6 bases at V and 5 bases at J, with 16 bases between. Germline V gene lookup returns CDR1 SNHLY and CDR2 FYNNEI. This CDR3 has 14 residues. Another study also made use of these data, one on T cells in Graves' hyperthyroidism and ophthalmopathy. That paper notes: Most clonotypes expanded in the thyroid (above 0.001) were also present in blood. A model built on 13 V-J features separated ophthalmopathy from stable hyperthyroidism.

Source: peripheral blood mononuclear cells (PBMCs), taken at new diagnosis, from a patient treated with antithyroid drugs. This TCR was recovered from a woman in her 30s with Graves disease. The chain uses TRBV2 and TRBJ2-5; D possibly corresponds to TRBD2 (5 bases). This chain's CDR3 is CASRPIGLRETQYF. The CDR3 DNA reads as TGTGCCAGCAGACCTATAGGACTTAGGGAGACCCAGTACTTC.